One and the same sample provided the 28 T cell receptor beta chains below, sequenced in a study of T-cell reconstitution after alpha-beta-depleted transplantation in children (dated by TCRdb to about 2016). Preparation of the library involved PCR. Instrument on record: Illumina HiSeq 2500. TCR libraries were prepared with molecular barcoding, using unique molecular identifiers to normalize TCRbeta repertoire quantification. TCRdb redid the processing of the public reads, applying fastp at Q25 and MiXCR, and retained in-frame beta chains. Identical CDR3 proteins give one entry, which carries the most common genes and DNA. The sample table lists about 540,000 distinct CDR3 sequences, around 19% of them with a count of one. The ten top clones hold roughly 3.3% of the sample. The specimen was PBMCs from the stem cell graft donor, collected from the stem cell graft. The receptors shown here come from a human donor who donated a stem cell graft to a child with acute lymphoblastic leukemia.

This clonotype was counted only a few times. The V gene is TRBV7-9, the J gene TRBJ2-5; 8 bases are shared with TRBD1. Losses at the gene ends were 0 bases for V and 5 bases for J; bases not matched to a gene: 8. The CDR3 runs 16 residues. Germline loops: CDR1 SEHNR, CDR2 FQNEAQ (reference sequence). This CDR3 reads CASSLAGQGIIETQYF. CDR3 nucleotides: TGTGCCAGCAGCTTAGCCGGACAGGGTATAATCGAGACCCAGTACTTC. The full variable domain, rest sourced from reference TRBV7-9 and TRBJ2-5, is DTGVSQNPRHKITKRGQNVTFRCDPISEHNRLYWYRQTLGQGPEFLTYFQNEAQLEKSRLLSDRFSAERPKGSFSTLEIQRTEQGDSAMYLCASSLAGQGIIETQYFGPGTRLLVL.

This clonotype has a handful of counts. The J gene is TRBJ2-1, the V gene TRBV3-1, with D maybe TRBD2 (6 bases). Germline V gives CDR1 LGHDT, CDR2 YNNKEL (reference sequence). This CDR3 region has 14 residues. V shed 1 base and J shed 8 bases, with 12 bases lying between them. The CDR3 sequence is CASSQVQGGYEQFF. The CDR3 nucleotides read TGTGCCAGCAGCCAAGTTCAGGGAGGCTATGAGCAGTTCTTC.

The sample holds a few counts of this clonotype. The rearrangement links TRBV3-1 to TRBJ2-7; D unresolved. Germline assignment: CDR1 LGHDT and CDR2 YNNKEL (reference sequence). The CDR3 covers 14 residues. V dropped 3 bases and J dropped 3 bases, with 12 bases sitting between them. This chain's CDR3 is CASSHARRVYEQYF. CDR3 coding DNA: TGTGCCAGCAGCCATGCTAGAAGGGTCTACGAGCAGTACTTC.

On this clonotype: Its ends do not fully match the called genes, so a read error is possible. The genes are TRBV7-6 and TRBJ2-3; TRBD2 matches at 8 bases. This CDR3 spans 15 amino acids. CDR1 is SGHVS, CDR2 FNYEAQ, per germline. CDR3 coding DNA: TGTGCCAGCAGCTGGGGGACTAGTCATACAGATACGCGGTATTTT. Its protein is CASSWGTSHTDTRYF.

This rearrangement joins TRBV5-1 to TRBJ2-5, with 13 bases that match TRBD2. Germline lookup yields CDR1 SGHRS and CDR2 YFSETQ. V lost 2 bases to trimming and J lost 6 bases; unmatched junction nucleotides: 13. The CDR3 contains 18 residues. The CDR3 loop is CASSLTRGLAGVRKTQYF. The CDR3 nucleotides read TGCGCCAGCAGCTTAACCAGAGGACTAGCGGGAGTGAGAAAGACCCAGTACTTC. Supplemented by reference TRBV5-1 and TRBJ2-5, the full variable domain reads KAGVTQTPRYLIKTRGQQVTLSCSPISGHRSVSWYQQTPGQGLQFLFEYFSETQRNKGNFPGRFSGRQFSNSRSEMNVSTLELGDSALYLCASSLTRGLAGVRKTQYFGPGTRLLVL.

A few counts support this clonotype. This rearrangement joins TRBV5-1 to TRBJ2-1; 9 bases are shared with TRBD2. Germline assignment: CDR1 SGHRS and CDR2 YFSETQ. J gave up 3 bases and V 4 bases, and 8 bases lay outside the gene matches. The CDR3 runs 16 residues. The CDR3 DNA reads as TGCGCCAGCAGCCCGGCGTCGCGGGAGGGCTACAATGAGCAGTTCTTC. Protein product: CASSPASREGYNEQFF.

The V call is TRBV29-1, the J call TRBJ2-4; TRBD2 might be the D (7 bases). Germline loops: CDR1 SQVTM, CDR2 ANQGSEA. Trimming stripped 6 bases from V and 5 bases from J, with 11 bases between. The CDR3 is 12 residues long. The CDR3 DNA reads as TGCAGCGTAGGGGAGGGGGAAAACATTCAGTACTTC. Protein sequence: CSVGEGENIQYF. Complete variable domain (other parts from reference TRBV29-1 and TRBJ2-4): SAVISQKPSRDICQRGTSLTIQCQVDSQVTMMFWYRQQPGQSLTLIATANQGSEATYESGFVIDKFPISRPNLTFSTLTVSNMSPEDSSIYLCSVGEGENIQYFGAGTRLSVL.

The chain is built from TRBV12-3 or TRBV12-4 and TRBJ2-7, with 10 bases aligning to TRBD2. The CDR3 extends over 16 amino acids. The trim removed 1 base at V and 2 bases at J, leaving 5 bases unmatched. CDR3 sequence reads: CASSLVRTSGTYEQYF. The DNA of the CDR3 is TGTGCCAGCAGTTTAGTGAGGACTAGCGGTACCTACGAGCAGTACTTC.

This clonotype was seen a few times. V usage is TRBV5-1 and J usage is TRBJ2-3, with D perhaps matching TRBD2 (5 bases). The V end was cut by 2 bases, the J end by 4 bases, with 14 bases between. CDR3 length: 15 amino acids. CDR1 and CDR2 (germline): SGHRS, YFSETQ. CDR3 loop: CASSFKWTGADTQYF. CDR3 in DNA: TGCGCCAGCAGCTTCAAATGGACTGGGGCAGATACGCAGTATTTT.

The chain is built from TRBV19 and TRBJ2-1, with 13 nucleotides matching TRBD2. CDR1 and CDR2 (germline): LNHDA, SQIVND (reference sequence). V gave up 3 bases and J gave up 9 bases; unmatched junction bases: 20. CDR3 length: 20 amino acids. CDR3 in amino acids: CASSMSYRAKLAGGPGEQFF. CDR3 nucleotide sequence: TGTGCCAGTAGTATGTCTTACAGGGCAAAACTAGCGGGAGGGCCGGGTGAGCAGTTCTTC. Full variable domain (outside the CDR3, taken from reference TRBV19 and TRBJ2-1): DGGITQSPKYLFRKEGQNVTLSCEQNLNHDAMYWYRQDPGQGLRLIYYSQIVNDFQKGDIAEGYSVSREKKESFPLTVTSAQKNPTAFYLCASSMSYRAKLAGGPGEQFFGPGTRLTVL.

This clonotype showed up just a few times. The gene calls are TRBV11-1 and TRBJ1-1, with a weak D call TRBD1 (6 bases). The germline V gene encodes CDR1 SGHAT and CDR2 FQDESV (reference sequence). This CDR3 contains 15 residues. V lost 3 bases and J 0 bases, leaving 11 bases between the germline ends. The CDR3 region has the DNA TGTGCCAGCAGCTTTTGGACAGACATGAACACTGAAGCTTTCTTT. The encoded protein is CASSFWTDMNTEAFF.

The chain has TRBV18 and TRBJ2-7; D is possibly TRBD1 (6 bases). This CDR3 has 16 residues. From germline, CDR1 is KGHSH and CDR2 LQKENI. The ends were cut back, 2 bases at V and 4 bases at J, with 18 bases in the middle. CDR3 DNA: TGTGCCAGCTCACCAGAGGACAGAAACCACATTTACGAGCAGTACTTC. Encoded protein: CASSPEDRNHIYEQYF.

In its sample, this clonotype was seen a few times. The CDR3: CASSLVVASEQFF. The DNA of the CDR3 is TGTGCCAGCAGCTTAGTAGTAGCGAGCGAGCAGTTCTTC. V is TRBV7-8 and J is TRBJ2-1; tentatively, D is TRBD2 (5 bases). The CDR3 is made up of 13 amino acids. From germline, CDR1 is SGHVS and CDR2 FQNEAQ. V was pared by 1 base and J by 10 bases, with 11 bases between.

This clonotype was detected only a few times. The CDR3 region has the DNA TGTGCCAGCAGCTCCTCAGTGTCCTACAATGAGCAGTTCTTC. As protein: CASSSSVSYNEQFF. This sequence joins TRBV7-6 and TRBJ2-1; no definite D call. Trimming left V 4 bases short and J 1 base short, with 8 bases between. Germline V lookup: CDR1 SGHVS, CDR2 FNYEAQ. This CDR3 comprises 14 residues.

The V and J genes are TRBV5-5 and TRBJ2-7, with a tentative D call TRBD2 (6 bases). This CDR3 is 15 amino acids long. Trimming stripped 0 bases from V and 4 bases from J, with 14 bases between. Germline CDR1 is SGHKS and CDR2 is YYEKEE (reference sequence). The CDR3 spells CASSLDSTGTYEQYF. The CDR3 DNA reads TGTGCCAGCAGCTTGGATTCTACTGGGACTTACGAGCAGTACTTC.

This clonotype appeared a few times. The V call is TRBV27, the J call TRBJ1-2; 8 bases line up with TRBD1. V was clipped by 8 bases and J by 4 bases; unmatched bases: 15. The germline V gene has CDR1 MNHEY and CDR2 SMNVEV (reference sequence). CDR3 size: 16 residues. CDR3 sequence: CASGPLDRGNSYGYTF. In DNA, the CDR3 is TGTGCCAGCGGTCCGTTAGACAGGGGAAATAGCTATGGCTACACCTTC.

This clonotype has a handful of counts. The chain employs TRBV9 and TRBJ2-1; possibly TRBD1 or TRBD2 for D (6 bases each). The CDR3 spans 15 residues. Looked up from germline, CDR1 is SGDLS and CDR2 is YYNGEE. With 3 bases removed from V and 5 bases from J, the gap between germline ends came to 15 bases. The CDR3 here is CASSGGAGYNNEQFF. Written as DNA, the CDR3 is TGTGCCAGCAGCGGGGGGGCGGGGTACAACAATGAGCAGTTCTTC.

The chain carries TRBV4-1 and TRBJ2-7, with D possibly matching TRBD2 (7 bases). The CDR3 is made up of 16 amino acids. Germline CDR1 MGHRA, CDR2 YSYEKL. V gave up 3 bases and J gave up 3 bases, with 18 bases separating them. CDR3 sequence (DNA): TGCGCCAGCAGCCAGATTGGGGGGGGGCCTGGCTACGAGCAGTACTTC. The encoded protein is CASSQIGGGPGYEQYF.

Only a few counts were recorded for this clonotype. The chain has TRBV28 and TRBJ2-1; 7 nucleotides line up with TRBD2. Germline assignment: CDR1 MDHEN and CDR2 SYDVKM. The CDR3 extends over 13 amino acids. Trimming at V came to 6 bases and at J to 16 bases, leaving 15 bases not matched to a gene. Written as DNA, the CDR3 is TGTGCCAGCAGCTTGGCTGCAGCGGGATTCGGATTCTTC. Translating it yields CASSLAAAGFGFF.

The chain joins TRBV7-9 to TRBJ1-1; possible D gene TRBD1, 5 bases. Trimming took 5 bases from V and 3 from J, leaving 19 bases between them. The CDR3 extends over 16 amino acids. Germline assignment: CDR1 SEHNR and CDR2 FQNEAQ (reference sequence). CDR3 region: CASSAIAAGTHTEAFF. In DNA, the CDR3 is TGTGCCAGCAGCGCAATTGCGGCGGGGACTCACACTGAAGCTTTCTTT. Full variable domain (missing parts from reference TRBV7-9 and TRBJ1-1): DTGVSQNPRHKITKRGQNVTFRCDPISEHNRLYWYRQTLGQGPEFLTYFQNEAQLEKSRLLSDRFSAERPKGSFSTLEIQRTEQGDSAMYLCASSAIAAGTHTEAFFGQGTRLTVV.

The chain employs TRBV4-1 and TRBJ2-6; 10 nucleotides agree with TRBD1. CDR1 MGHRA and CDR2 YSYEKL come from the germline V gene. The CDR3 sequence is 23 residues long. With 0 bases clipped from V and 1 base from J, the junction kept 18 bases outside the gene matches. Here the CDR3 DNA reads TGCGCCAGCAGCCAAGATGGACGCTCCCGAGCCGGGACAGGGGTATCTGGGGCCAACGTCCTGACTTTC. As protein: CASSQDGRSRAGTGVSGANVLTF.

This clonotype has only a few counts. The genes are TRBV12-3 or TRBV12-4 and TRBJ1-1; TRBD1 aligns across 7 bases. This CDR3 is 14 amino acids long. The V segment lost 4 bases and the J segment 4 bases; nucleotides outside the gene matches: 6. Here the CDR3 reads CASSYQGVGTEAFF. For the CDR3, the DNA is TGTGCCAGCAGTTACCAGGGGGTGGGCACTGAAGCTTTCTTT.

This clonotype occurred a few times. CDR3 loop: CASSSGEWVTEAFF. The CDR3 DNA reads TGTGCCAGTAGTTCCGGGGAGTGGGTCACTGAAGCTTTCTTT. The V gene is TRBV19, the J gene TRBJ1-1; D gene ambiguous. CDR3 length equals 14 residues. CDR1 and CDR2 from the germline V gene are LNHDA and SQIVND (reference sequence). V lost 5 bases to trimming and J lost 4 bases, with 14 bases between them.

J is TRBJ1-3 and V is TRBV30; no clear D. The CDR3 contains 15 residues. Germline V lookup: CDR1 GTSNPN, CDR2 SVGIG (reference sequence). Trimming left V 5 bases short and J 0 bases short, with 14 bases between. CDR3 in DNA: TGTGCCTGGGACCCGACTGATAGCTCTGGAAACACCATATATTTT. Protein sequence: CAWDPTDSSGNTIYF. Full variable domain (remainder filled in from reference TRBV30 and TRBJ1-3): SQTIHQWPATLVQPVGSPLSLECTVEGTSNPNLYWYRQAAGRGLQLLFYSVGIGQISSEVPQNLSASRPQDRQFILSSKKLLLSDSGFYLCAWDPTDSSGNTIYFGEGSWLTVV.

This clonotype was observed a handful of times. The chain couples TRBV7-2 to TRBJ2-1, with 8 bases fitting TRBD2. The CDR3 contains 14 residues. Unmatched junction bases numbered 8, after V lost 8 bases and J lost 5 bases. CDR1 and CDR2 (germline): SGHTA, FQGNSA. Here the CDR3 reads CASAPELADNEQFF. The CDR3 region has the DNA TGTGCCAGCGCCCCGGAACTAGCGGACAATGAGCAGTTCTTC.

The gene calls are TRBV7-3 and TRBJ2-2; tentative D call: TRBD2 (6 bases). This CDR3 has 13 amino acids. V dropped 5 bases and J dropped 4 bases, with 8 bases sitting between them. Per germline, CDR1 SGHTA and CDR2 FQGTGA. The CDR3 nucleotides read TGTGCCAGCAGCCGGGACTCCACCGGGGAGCTGTTTTTT. It codes for CASSRDSTGELFF.

V gene TRBV2 combines with J gene TRBJ2-1; 14 bases match TRBD2. Germline lookup yields CDR1 SNHLY and CDR2 FYNNEI. The J segment lost 5 bases and the V segment lost 7 bases, leaving 16 bases of the junction unmatched. The CDR3 runs to 19 residues. CDR3 amino acids: CASTLAGTSGSLMHNEQFF. In DNA form, the CDR3 reads TGTGCCAGCACGCTAGCGGGGACTAGCGGGAGTTTAATGCACAATGAGCAGTTCTTC.

The J gene is TRBJ1-4, the V gene TRBV3-1; 7 bases agree with TRBD1. This CDR3 region has 19 residues. CDR1 LGHDT and CDR2 YNNKEL come from the germline V gene (reference sequence). Losses at the gene ends were 0 bases for V and 8 bases for J; bases not matched to a gene: 18. The CDR3 DNA reads TGTGCCAGCAGCCAAGATTTGATAGGGACAGCTCCCTCGGGGGAAAAACTGTTTTTT. This translates into CASSQDLIGTAPSGEKLFF.